The 17 T cell receptor beta chains below all came from one sample that was sequenced in a study of T cell responses to AZD1222 COVID-19 vaccine. Produced via immunoSEQ multiplex PCR; TCRdb's table is partial and in-frame only. The repertoire includes more than 70,000 clones, 80% to 95% of them detected once, and about 30% sits in the top ten. Source: peripheral blood, taken 28 days after the second AZD1222 dose. The receptor set was obtained from an adult who received the AZD1222 COVID-19 vaccine.

V gene TRBV27 combines with J gene TRBJ2-2; D is perhaps TRBD2 (7 bases). V lost 8 bases, J lost 6 bases, and 19 bases lay in between. CDR3 size: 15 residues. Germline CDR1 is MNHEY and CDR2 is SMNVEV (reference sequence). The CDR3 nucleotides read TGTGCCAGCGGGGGGGCGGGAGTTGAGGCCGGGGAGCTGTTTTTT. It yields the protein CASGGAGVEAGELFF.

The V and J genes are TRBV12-3 or TRBV12-4 and TRBJ2-3, with 7 bases identical to TRBD1. This CDR3 is 13 amino acids long. The ends lost 9 bases at V and 6 bases at J; junction bases unmatched: 9. CDR3 bases: TGTGCCAGTAGGGGGACAGCCGGGGATACGCAGTATTTT. This sequence encodes CASRGTAGDTQYF.

This chain uses TRBV4-1 with TRBJ2-6; weak D call: TRBD1 (6 bases). Germline lookup yields CDR1 MGHRA and CDR2 YSYEKL. V lost 1 base to trimming and J lost 5 bases, with 12 bases between them. The CDR3 loop spans 16 amino acids. CDR3 sequence: CASSQGQALWANVLTF. CDR3 nucleotides: TGCGCCAGCAGCCAAGGACAGGCCCTATGGGCCAACGTCCTGACTTTC.

V gene TRBV4-2 combines with J gene TRBJ2-1, with 12 bases fitting TRBD2. The CDR3 is 16 amino acids. V was pared by 1 base and J by 10 bases, with 8 bases of the junction left unmatched. Per the germline V gene, CDR1 is LGHNA and CDR2 is YNFKEQ. CDR3 DNA sequence: TGTGCCAGCAGCCAAGCTGTCGGACTAGCGGGACAAGAGCAGTTCTTC. Its translation: CASSQAVGLAGQEQFF.

By share, this clone counts as large. The chain employs TRBV7-6 and TRBJ2-6; no reliable D call. There are 18 residues in the CDR3. The germline V gene has CDR1 SGHVS and CDR2 FNYEAQ. Between the trimmed V and J ends, which lost 1 base and 1 base, there was a span of 14 bases. The CDR3: CASSLDRPGESGANVLTF. The CDR3 DNA sequence: TGTGCCAGCAGCTTAGATCGTCCAGGAGAGTCTGGGGCCAACGTCCTGACTTTC.

V gene TRBV4-3 combines with J gene TRBJ1-4; tentatively, D is TRBD1 (6 bases). V was trimmed by 0 bases and J by 2 bases, leaving 13 bases between them. CDR3 size: 17 residues. Germline V gene sequence: CDR1 LGHNA, CDR2 YSLEER. The CDR3 is CASSQDPTGGTNEKLFF. In DNA, the CDR3 is TGCGCCAGCAGCCAAGATCCGACAGGAGGTACTAATGAAAAACTGTTTTTT.

This chain connects TRBV11-2 to TRBJ2-7; tentatively, D is TRBD1 (6 bases). The CDR3 extends over 17 amino acids. Trimming took off 3 bases at V and 2 bases at J, with 20 bases between the two ends. The germline gives CDR1 SGHAT, CDR2 FQNNGV. The CDR3 bases are TGTGCCAGCAGCTTGCATACAAGGGGGTACTTTACCTACGAGCAGTACTTC. It yields the protein CASSLHTRGYFTYEQYF.

This clone came up once. This chain uses TRBV5-1 with TRBJ2-3; TRBD1 matches at 7 bases. The CDR3 is made up of 15 amino acids. The germline V gene has CDR1 SGHRS and CDR2 YFSETQ. The V segment lost 0 bases and the J segment 0 bases; nucleotides outside the gene matches: 1. The CDR3 is CASSLEGQSTDTQYF. The DNA of the CDR3 is TGCGCCAGCAGCTTGGAGGGACAGAGCACAGATACGCAGTATTTT.

The chain is built from TRBV19 and TRBJ2-2; 8 bases align to TRBD1. V gave up 9 bases and J gave up 5 bases; unmatched junction bases: 11. CDR3 length: 15 amino acids. Germline V lookup: CDR1 LNHDA, CDR2 SQIVND (reference sequence). CDR3 DNA sequence: TGTGCCAGCGACGCGACAGGGGTGCGAACCGGGGAGCTGTTTTTT. Its translation: CASDATGVRTGELFF. The entire variable domain, with the rest obtained from reference TRBV19 and TRBJ2-2, is as follows: DGGITQSPKYLFRKEGQNVTLSCEQNLNHDAMYWYRQDPGQGLRLIYYSQIVNDFQKGDIAEGYSVSREKKESFPLTVTSAQKNPTAFYLCASDATGVRTGELFFGEGSRLTVL.

The chain carries TRBV5-5 and TRBJ1-5, with D unclear. The CDR3 runs to 14 residues. V was pared by 4 bases and J by 11 bases, with 19 bases between. Per the germline V gene, CDR1 is SGHKS and CDR2 is YYEKEE (reference sequence). The CDR3 bases are TGTGCCAGCAGCATAACAACCCAGGATCGAGCCCAGCATTTT. As protein: CASSITTQDRAQHF.

V is TRBV6-2 or TRBV6-3 and J is TRBJ1-5; D unresolved. This CDR3 is 14 amino acids long. Trimming removed 3 bases from V and 4 bases from J, with 10 bases in between. Germline V lookup: CDR1 MNHEY, CDR2 SVGEGT. CDR3 residues: CASSYTTDNQPQHF. The CDR3, as DNA: TGTGCCAGCAGTTATACGACGGATAATCAGCCCCAGCATTTT.

The J gene is TRBJ2-7, the V gene TRBV2, with unresolved D. V lost 7 bases and J 7 bases, leaving 8 bases between the germline ends. The CDR3 is 10 amino acids. From germline, CDR1 is SNHLY and CDR2 FYNNEI. The CDR3 reads CASTGLEQYF. CDR3 DNA: TGTGCCAGCACGGGTTTGGAGCAGTACTTC.

J is TRBJ1-3 and V is TRBV6-5; 7 bases align to TRBD1. Germline lookup yields CDR1 MNHEY and CDR2 SVGAGI. J lost 0 bases, V lost 5 bases, and 4 bases had no gene match. This CDR3 region has 15 residues. In DNA, the CDR3 is TGTGCCAGCAGTCGGACAGGCCGCTCTGGAAACACCATATATTTT. Its protein is CASSRTGRSGNTIYF.

The chain joins TRBV27 to TRBJ1-4, with 7 bases that match TRBD1. Germline CDR1 and CDR2: MNHEY and SMNVEV (reference sequence). With 2 bases clipped from V and 5 bases from J, the junction kept 2 bases outside the gene matches. The CDR3 runs 14 residues. This CDR3 is CASSLQGVNEKLFF. The CDR3 region has the DNA TGTGCCAGCAGTTTACAGGGGGTAAATGAAAAACTGTTTTTT.

CDR3 residues: CASSEFSRGSYNEQFF. DNA for the CDR3: TGTGCCAGCAGTGAATTTAGTAGGGGGTCCTACAATGAGCAGTTCTTC. V is TRBV6-1 and J is TRBJ2-1; perhaps TRBD1 as D (6 bases). Per the germline V gene, CDR1 is MNHNS and CDR2 is SASEGT. Deletions cut 2 bases from V and 1 base from J, with 12 bases between. The CDR3 spans 16 residues.

V and J are TRBV29-1 and TRBJ2-1, with a possible D match to TRBD2 (5 bases). Trimming shortened V by 3 bases and J by 3 bases, and 9 bases separated the two germline ends. Germline-derived CDR1 and CDR2 are SQVTM and ANQGSEA. This CDR3 is built from 13 residues. The CDR3 bases are TGCAGCGTTGAGTCCGGGGTCTACAATGAGCAGTTCTTC. It yields the protein CSVESGVYNEQFF.

The chain employs TRBV27 and TRBJ1-1, with D tentatively TRBD1 (6 bases). The CDR3 runs to 14 residues. Germline CDR1 is MNHEY and CDR2 is SMNVEV (reference sequence). The V end lost 6 bases, the J end lost 0 bases, and 11 bases lay between the germline ends. CDR3 sequence reads: CASRPGHVNTEAFF. The CDR3 DNA reads TGTGCCAGCAGGCCGGGACACGTGAACACTGAAGCTTTCTTT.